This T cell receptor beta chain was recorded in a study of T cell responses to AZD1222 COVID-19 vaccine. To note about this clone: Its antigen remains unidentified.

This CDR3 comprises 14 residues. V lost 5 bases, J lost 0 bases, and 11 bases lay in between. Germline V lookup: CDR1 MNHEY, CDR2 SMNVEV (reference sequence). Generated by immunoSEQ multiplex PCR, the TCRdb table keeps only in-frame clones and is missing some. Altogether approximately 140,000 clones are present, under 95% being singletons, with the ten largest covering about 3.3%. General study points: Just a handful of AZD1222 recipients were seropositive at baseline.

The TCR comes from an adult who received the AZD1222 COVID-19 vaccine. This chain joins TRBV27 and TRBJ2-7; D might be TRBD1 or TRBD2, each matching 5 bases. This specimen consisted of peripheral blood, obtained 28 days after the second AZD1222 dose. The CDR3 is CASSPRDGSYEQYF. CDR3 bases: TGTGCCAGCAGTCCCCGGGACGGCTCCTACGAGCAGTACTTC.